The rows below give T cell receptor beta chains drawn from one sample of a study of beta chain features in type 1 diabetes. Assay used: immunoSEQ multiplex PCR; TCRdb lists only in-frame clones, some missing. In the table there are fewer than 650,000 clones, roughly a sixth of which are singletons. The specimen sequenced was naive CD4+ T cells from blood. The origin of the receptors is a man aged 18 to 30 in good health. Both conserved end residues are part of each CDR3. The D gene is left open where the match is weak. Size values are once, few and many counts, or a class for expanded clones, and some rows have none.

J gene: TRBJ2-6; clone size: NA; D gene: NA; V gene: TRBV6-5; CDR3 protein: CASSYSGSGANVLTF; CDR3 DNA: TGTGCCAGCAGTTACTCGGGCTCTGGGGCCAACGTCCTGACTTTC
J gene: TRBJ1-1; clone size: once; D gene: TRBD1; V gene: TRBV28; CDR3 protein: CASSATGQGAPEAFF; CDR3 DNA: TGTGCCAGCAGTGCAACGGGACAGGGGGCCCCTGAAGCTTTCTTT
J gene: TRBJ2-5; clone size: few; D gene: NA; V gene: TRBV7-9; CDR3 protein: CASSRQVWETQYF; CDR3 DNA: TGTGCCAGCAGCCGACAGGTCTGGGAGACCCAGTACTTC
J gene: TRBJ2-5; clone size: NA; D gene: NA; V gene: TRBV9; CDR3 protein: CASSPGPRETQYF; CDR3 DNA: TGTGCCAGCAGCCCCGGGCCTCGAGAGACCCAGTACTTC
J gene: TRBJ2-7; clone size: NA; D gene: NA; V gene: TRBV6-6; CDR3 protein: CASSYSAGVYEQYF; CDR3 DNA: TGTGCCAGCAGTTACTCCGCGGGTGTCTACGAGCAGTACTTC
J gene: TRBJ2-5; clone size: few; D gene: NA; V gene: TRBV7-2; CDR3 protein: CASSLASLPETQYF; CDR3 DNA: TGTGCCAGCAGCTTAGCGTCCCTACCAGAGACCCAGTACTTC
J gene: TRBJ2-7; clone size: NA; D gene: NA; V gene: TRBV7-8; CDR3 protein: CASSLSDSGAYF; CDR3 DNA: TGTGCCAGCAGCTTATCGGACAGCGGAGCGTACTTC
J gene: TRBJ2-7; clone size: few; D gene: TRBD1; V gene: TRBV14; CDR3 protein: CASSQGTGDRDEQYF; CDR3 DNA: TGTGCCAGCAGCCAAGGGACAGGGGACCGCGACGAGCAGTACTTC
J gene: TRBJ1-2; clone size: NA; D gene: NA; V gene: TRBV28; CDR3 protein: CASTIRQAYGYTF; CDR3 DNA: TGTGCCAGCACCATCCGACAGGCCTATGGCTACACCTTC
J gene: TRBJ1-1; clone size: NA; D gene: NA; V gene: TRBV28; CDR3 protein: CASSTQGNTEAFF; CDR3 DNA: TGTGCCAGCAGTACACAAGGGAACACTGAAGCTTTCTTT
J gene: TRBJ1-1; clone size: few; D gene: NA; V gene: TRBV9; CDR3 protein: CASSAPDSLPQLLNTEAFF; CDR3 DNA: TGTGCCAGCAGCGCCCCAGACAGTTTACCCCAGTTATTGAACACTGAAGCTTTCTTT
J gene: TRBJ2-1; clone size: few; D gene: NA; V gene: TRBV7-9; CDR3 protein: CASSLQGFNEQFF; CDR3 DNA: TGTGCCAGCAGCTTACAGGGATTCAATGAGCAGTTCTTC
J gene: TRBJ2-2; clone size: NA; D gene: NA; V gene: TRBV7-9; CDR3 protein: CASSFRGPTYTGELFF; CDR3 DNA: TGTGCCAGCAGTTTCAGGGGCCCCACGTACACCGGGGAGCTGTTTTTT
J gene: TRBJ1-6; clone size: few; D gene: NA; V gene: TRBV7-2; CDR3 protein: CASSLELWPVRGSPLHF; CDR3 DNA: TGTGCCAGCAGCTTAGAGTTGTGGCCGGTGAGGGGGTCACCCCTCCACTTT
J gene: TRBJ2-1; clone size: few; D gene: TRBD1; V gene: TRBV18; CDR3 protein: CASSPPGQRDEQFF; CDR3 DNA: TGTGCCAGCTCACCTCCGGGACAGAGGGATGAGCAGTTCTTC
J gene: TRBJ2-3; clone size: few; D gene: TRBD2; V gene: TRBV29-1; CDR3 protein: CSVEPSGRPLFTDTQYF; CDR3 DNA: TGCAGCGTTGAACCTAGCGGGAGGCCTCTTTTCACAGATACGCAGTATTTT
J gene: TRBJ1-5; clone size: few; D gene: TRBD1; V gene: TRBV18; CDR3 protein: CASSPDRESNQPQHF; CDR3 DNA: TGTGCCAGCTCACCCGACAGGGAAAGCAATCAGCCCCAGCATTTT
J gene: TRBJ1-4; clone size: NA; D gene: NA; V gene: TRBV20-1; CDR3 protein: CSAKEQRTLFF; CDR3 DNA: TGCAGTGCTAAGGAGCAAAGGACTCTGTTTTTT
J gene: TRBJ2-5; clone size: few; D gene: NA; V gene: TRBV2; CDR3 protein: CASSPRGAATTETQYF; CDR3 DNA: TGTGCCAGCAGCCCACGGGGGGCCGCTACCACCGAGACCCAGTACTTC
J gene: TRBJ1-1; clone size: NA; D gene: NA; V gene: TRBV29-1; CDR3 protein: CSVQGQRSFF; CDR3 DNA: TGCAGCGTTCAAGGACAGAGGTCTTTCTTT
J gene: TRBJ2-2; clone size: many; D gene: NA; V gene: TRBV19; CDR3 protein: CASSIRGNTGELFF; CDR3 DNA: TGTGCCAGTAGTATCCGGGGTAACACCGGGGAGCTGTTTTTT
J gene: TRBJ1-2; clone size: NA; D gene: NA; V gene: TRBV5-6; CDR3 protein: CASSASGANYGYTF; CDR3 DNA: TGTGCCAGCAGCGCTTCTGGAGCTAACTATGGCTACACCTTC
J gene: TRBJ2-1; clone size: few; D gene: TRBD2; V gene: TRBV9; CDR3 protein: CASSVGGTSGDNEQFF; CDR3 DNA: TGTGCCAGCAGCGTAGGAGGGACTAGCGGGGACAATGAGCAGTTCTTC
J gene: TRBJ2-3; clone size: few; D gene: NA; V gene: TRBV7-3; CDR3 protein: CASSLGLGSDTQYF; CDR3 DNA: TGTGCCAGCAGCTTAGGGCTGGGTTCAGATACGCAGTATTTT
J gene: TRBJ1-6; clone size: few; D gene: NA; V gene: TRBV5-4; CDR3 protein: CASSSFQGNSPLHF; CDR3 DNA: TGTGCCAGCAGCTCTTTCCAGGGAAATTCACCCCTCCACTTT
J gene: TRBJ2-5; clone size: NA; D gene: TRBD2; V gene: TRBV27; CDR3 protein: CASRPNPGLAGVRGETQYF; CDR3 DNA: TGTGCCAGCAGGCCTAATCCGGGACTAGCGGGAGTTAGGGGGGAGACCCAGTACTTC
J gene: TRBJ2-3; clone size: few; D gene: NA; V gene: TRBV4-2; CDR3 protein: CASSPVEGSLAADTQYF; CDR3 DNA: TGTGCCAGCAGCCCCGTCGAGGGGAGCCTCGCGGCAGATACGCAGTATTTT
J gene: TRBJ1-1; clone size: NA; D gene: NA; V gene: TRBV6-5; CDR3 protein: CASSYGWLNTEAFF; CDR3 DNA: TGTGCCAGCAGTTATGGCTGGTTGAACACTGAAGCTTTCTTT
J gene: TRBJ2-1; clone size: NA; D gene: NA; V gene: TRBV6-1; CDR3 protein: CASSEEASRIF; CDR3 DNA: TGTGCCAGCAGTGAAGAGGCTAGCAGGATCTTC
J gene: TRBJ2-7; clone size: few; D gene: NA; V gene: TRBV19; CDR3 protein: CATRAGPYEQYF; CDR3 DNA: TGTGCCACCAGGGCAGGCCCCTACGAGCAGTACTTC
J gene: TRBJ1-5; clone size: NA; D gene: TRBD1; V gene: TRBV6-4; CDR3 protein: CASSPQGGSNQPQHF; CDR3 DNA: TGTGCCAGCAGTCCACAGGGGGGAAGCAATCAGCCCCAGCATTTT
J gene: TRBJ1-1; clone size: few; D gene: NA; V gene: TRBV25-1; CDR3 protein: CASSEWGARPMNTEAFF; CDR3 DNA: TGTGCCAGCAGTGAATGGGGGGCCAGGCCTATGAACACTGAAGCTTTCTTT
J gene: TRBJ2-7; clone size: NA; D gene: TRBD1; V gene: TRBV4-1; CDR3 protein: CASSQVTGIAYEQYF; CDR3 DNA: TGCGCCAGCAGCCAAGTGACAGGGATAGCCTACGAGCAGTACTTC
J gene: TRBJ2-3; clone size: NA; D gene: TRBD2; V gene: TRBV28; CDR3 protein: CASSLRGTRADTQYF; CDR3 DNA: TGTGCCAGCAGCCTAAGGGGGACTAGGGCAGATACGCAGTATTTT
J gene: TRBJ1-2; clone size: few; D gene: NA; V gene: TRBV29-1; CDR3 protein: CSVASLGSGNYGYTF; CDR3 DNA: TGCAGCGTTGCTTCATTGGGCTCGGGTAACTATGGCTACACCTTC
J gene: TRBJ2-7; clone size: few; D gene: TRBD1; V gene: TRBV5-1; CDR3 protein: CASSPGQGLRVPGEQYF; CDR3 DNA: TGCGCCAGCAGCCCGGGACAGGGGCTAAGGGTTCCAGGCGAGCAGTACTTC
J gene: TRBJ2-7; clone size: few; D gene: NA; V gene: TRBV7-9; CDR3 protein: CASTALTGAGVSYEQYF; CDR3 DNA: TGTGCCAGCACCGCCCTGACAGGGGCGGGGGTGTCCTACGAGCAGTACTTC